The clone carrying this T cell receptor beta chain was detected ten times or more. What it binds is unknown. This sample was taken from a study of T cells in Graves' hyperthyroidism and ophthalmopathy. For the study at large: Before treatment of any kind, peripheral blood was taken at initial diagnosis.

Germline lookup yields CDR1 GTSNPN and CDR2 SVGIG (reference sequence). The CDR3 length is 12 residues. V was cut by 4 bases and J by 5 bases, with 11 bases left in between. Uncontrolled infection, other autoimmune disease, pregnancy or lactation excluded patients. Findings and limits, study-wide: Model predictions of ophthalmopathy came a median about 6.3 months before onset. Classification by a 13 V-J model distinguished ophthalmopathy from stable hyperthyroidism.

RNA transcripts gave rise to amplified TCR beta CDR3 regions. First-round RT-PCR of the TCR CDR3 relied on the HTBI primer set. TCRdb re-called the multiplex PCR reads through MiXCR, storing one row per CDR3 protein. The data contain about 420,000 distinct CDR3 sequences, 12% to 15% of them singletons. This clonotype originated in a woman aged 18-29 years with Graves' hyperthyroidism. This chain links TRBV30 with TRBJ1-1; no clear D gene. Sequenced sample: blood. The CDR3 reads CAWKSRGTEAFF. Written as DNA, the CDR3 is TGTGCCTGGAAGTCACGCGGTACTGAAGCTTTCTTT. Full variable domain (missing parts from reference TRBV30 and TRBJ1-1): SQTIHQWPATLVQPVGSPLSLECTVEGTSNPNLYWYRQAAGRGLQLLFYSVGIGQISSEVPQNLSASRPQDRQFILSSKKLLLSDSGFYLCAWKSRGTEAFFGQGTRLTVV.